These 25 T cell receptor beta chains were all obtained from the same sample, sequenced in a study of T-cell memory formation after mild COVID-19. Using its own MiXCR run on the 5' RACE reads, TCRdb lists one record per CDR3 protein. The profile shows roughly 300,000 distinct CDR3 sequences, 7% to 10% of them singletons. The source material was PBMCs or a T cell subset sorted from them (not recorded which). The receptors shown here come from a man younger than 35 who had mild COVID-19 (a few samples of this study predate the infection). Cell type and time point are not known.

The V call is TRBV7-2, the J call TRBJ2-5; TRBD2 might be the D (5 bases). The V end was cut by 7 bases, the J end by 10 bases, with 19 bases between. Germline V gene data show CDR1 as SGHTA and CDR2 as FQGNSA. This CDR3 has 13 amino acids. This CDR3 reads CASTTGLEKGQYF. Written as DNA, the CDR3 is TGTGCCAGCACAACCGGACTGGAGAAAGGCCAGTACTTC.

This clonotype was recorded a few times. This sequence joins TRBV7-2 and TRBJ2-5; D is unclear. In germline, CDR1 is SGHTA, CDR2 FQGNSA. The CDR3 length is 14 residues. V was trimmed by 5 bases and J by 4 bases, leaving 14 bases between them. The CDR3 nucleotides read TGTGCCAGCAGCACCTACGTCGTCGGAGAGACCCAGTACTTC. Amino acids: CASSTYVVGETQYF.

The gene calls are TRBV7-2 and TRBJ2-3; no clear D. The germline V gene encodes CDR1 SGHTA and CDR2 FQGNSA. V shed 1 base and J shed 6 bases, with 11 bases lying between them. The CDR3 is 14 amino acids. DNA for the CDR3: TGTGCCAGCAGCTTAGGCATGGGGATTGATACGCAGTATTTT. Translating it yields CASSLGMGIDTQYF.

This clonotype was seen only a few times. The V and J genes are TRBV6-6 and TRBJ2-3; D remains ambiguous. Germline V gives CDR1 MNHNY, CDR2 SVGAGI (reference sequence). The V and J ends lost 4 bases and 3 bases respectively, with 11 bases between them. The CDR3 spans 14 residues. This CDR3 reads CASSFPSRTDTQYF. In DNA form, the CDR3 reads TGTGCCAGCAGTTTCCCCTCGAGGACAGATACGCAGTATTTT.

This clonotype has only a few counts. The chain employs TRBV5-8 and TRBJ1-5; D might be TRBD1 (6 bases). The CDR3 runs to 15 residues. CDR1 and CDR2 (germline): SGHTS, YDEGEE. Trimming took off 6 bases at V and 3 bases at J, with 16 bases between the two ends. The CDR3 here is CASTLVGGSNQPQHF. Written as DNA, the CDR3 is TGTGCCAGCACACTCGTTGGGGGCTCCAATCAGCCCCAGCATTTT.

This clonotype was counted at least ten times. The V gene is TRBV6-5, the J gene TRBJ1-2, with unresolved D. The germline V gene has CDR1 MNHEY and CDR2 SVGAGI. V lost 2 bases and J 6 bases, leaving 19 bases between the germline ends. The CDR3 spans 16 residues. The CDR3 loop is CASSYRSSGPLDGYTF. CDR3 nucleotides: TGTGCCAGCAGTTACAGGTCGTCAGGCCCCCTGGATGGCTACACCTTC.

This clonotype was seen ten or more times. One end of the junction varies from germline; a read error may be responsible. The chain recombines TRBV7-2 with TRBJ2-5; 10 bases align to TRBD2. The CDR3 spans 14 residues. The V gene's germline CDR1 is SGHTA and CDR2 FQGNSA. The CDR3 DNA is TGCGCCAGCAGCCCTCGACTAGCGGGAGAGACCCAGTACTTC. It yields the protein CASSPRLAGETQYF. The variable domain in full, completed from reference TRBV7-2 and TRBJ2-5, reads GAGVSQSPSNKVTEKGKDVELRCDPISGHTALYWYRQSLGQGLEFLIYFQGNSAPDKSGLPSDRFSAERTGGSVSTLTIQRTQQEDSAVYLCASSPRLAGETQYFGPGTRLLVL.

The CDR3 region has the DNA TGCGCCAGCAGCCAAGTCCTAGCGGGGCTCAGAGATACGCAGTATTTT. Translating it yields CASSQVLAGLRDTQYF. This chain uses TRBV4-3 with TRBJ2-3; the match to TRBD2 covers 9 bases. V lost 1 base to trimming and J lost 5 bases; unmatched junction nucleotides: 7. This CDR3 has 16 amino acids. Germline CDR1 and CDR2: LGHNA and YSLEER.

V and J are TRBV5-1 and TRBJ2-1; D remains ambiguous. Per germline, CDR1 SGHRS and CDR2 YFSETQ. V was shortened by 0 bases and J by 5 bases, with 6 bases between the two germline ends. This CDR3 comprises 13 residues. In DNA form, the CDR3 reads TGCGCCAGCAGCTTGGACTCGAACAATGAGCAGTTCTTC. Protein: CASSLDSNNEQFF. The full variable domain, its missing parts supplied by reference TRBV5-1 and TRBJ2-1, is KAGVTQTPRYLIKTRGQQVTLSCSPISGHRSVSWYQQTPGQGLQFLFEYFSETQRNKGNFPGRFSGRQFSNSRSEMNVSTLELGDSALYLCASSLDSNNEQFFGPGTRLTVL.

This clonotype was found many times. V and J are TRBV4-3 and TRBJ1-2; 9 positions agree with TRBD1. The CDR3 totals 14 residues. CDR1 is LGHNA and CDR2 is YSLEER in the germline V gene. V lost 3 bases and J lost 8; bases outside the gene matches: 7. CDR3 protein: CASSHPGTGYGYTF. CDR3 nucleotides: TGCGCCAGCAGCCATCCCGGGACAGGGTACGGCTACACCTTC.

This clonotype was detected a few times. The DNA for the CDR3 is TGCGCCAGCAGCCAAGATCATAGGACTAGCGGGGATAATGAGCAGTTCTTC. Translated, it gives CASSQDHRTSGDNEQFF. The J gene is TRBJ2-1, the V gene TRBV4-1; TRBD2 matches 12 bases. CDR3 length: 17 amino acids. Germline V gene sequence: CDR1 MGHRA, CDR2 YSYEKL. J gave up 7 bases and V 0 bases, and 7 bases lay outside the gene matches.

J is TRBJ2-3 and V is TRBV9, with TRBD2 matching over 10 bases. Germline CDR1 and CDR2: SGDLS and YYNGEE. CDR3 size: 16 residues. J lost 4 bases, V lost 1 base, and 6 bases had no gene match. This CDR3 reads CASSVQAGGLPDTQYF. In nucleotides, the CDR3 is TGTGCCAGCAGCGTACAAGCGGGGGGGCTTCCAGATACGCAGTATTTT.

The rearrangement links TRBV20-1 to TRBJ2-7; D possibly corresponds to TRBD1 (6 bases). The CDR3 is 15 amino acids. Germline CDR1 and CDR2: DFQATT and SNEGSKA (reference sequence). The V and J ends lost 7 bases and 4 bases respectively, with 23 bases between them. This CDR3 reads CSVKRPGQTSYEQYV. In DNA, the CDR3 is TGCAGTGTTAAACGCCCCGGACAGACGTCTTACGAGCAGTACGTC.

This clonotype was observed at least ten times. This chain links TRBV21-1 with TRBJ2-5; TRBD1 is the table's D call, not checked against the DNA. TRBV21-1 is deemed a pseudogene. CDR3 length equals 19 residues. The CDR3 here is CASSKVSDTSNANQETQYF. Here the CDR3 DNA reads TGTGCCAGCAGCAAAGTTTCGGACACATCCAATGCAAACCAAGAGACCCAGTACTTC.

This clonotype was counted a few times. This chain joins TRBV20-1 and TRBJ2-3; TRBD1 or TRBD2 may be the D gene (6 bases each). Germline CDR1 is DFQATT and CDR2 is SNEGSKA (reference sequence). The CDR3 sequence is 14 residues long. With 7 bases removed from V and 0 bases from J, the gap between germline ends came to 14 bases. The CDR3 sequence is CSVRDTQSTDTQYF. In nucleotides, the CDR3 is TGCAGTGTGCGGGACACCCAAAGCACAGATACGCAGTATTTT.

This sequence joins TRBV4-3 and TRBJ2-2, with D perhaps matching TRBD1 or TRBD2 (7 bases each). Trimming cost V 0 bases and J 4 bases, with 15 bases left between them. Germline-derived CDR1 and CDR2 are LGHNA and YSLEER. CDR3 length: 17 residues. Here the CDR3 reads CASSQERGGGLTGELFF. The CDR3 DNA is TGCGCCAGCAGCCAAGAACGGGGAGGGGGCCTCACCGGGGAGCTGTTTTTT.

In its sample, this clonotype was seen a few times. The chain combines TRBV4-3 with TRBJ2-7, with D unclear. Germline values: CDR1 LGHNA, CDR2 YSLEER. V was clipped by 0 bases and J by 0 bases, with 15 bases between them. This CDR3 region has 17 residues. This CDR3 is CASSQDPPGLSSYEQYF. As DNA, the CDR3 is TGCGCCAGCAGCCAAGATCCCCCAGGCCTCAGCTCCTACGAGCAGTACTTC.

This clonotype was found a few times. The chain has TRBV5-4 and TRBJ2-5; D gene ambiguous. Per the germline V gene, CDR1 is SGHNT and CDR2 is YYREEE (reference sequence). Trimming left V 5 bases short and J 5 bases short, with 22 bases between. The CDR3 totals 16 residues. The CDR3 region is CASSQRSTSRVETQYF. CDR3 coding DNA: TGTGCCAGCAGTCAAAGATCGACGTCCCGTGTGGAGACCCAGTACTTC.

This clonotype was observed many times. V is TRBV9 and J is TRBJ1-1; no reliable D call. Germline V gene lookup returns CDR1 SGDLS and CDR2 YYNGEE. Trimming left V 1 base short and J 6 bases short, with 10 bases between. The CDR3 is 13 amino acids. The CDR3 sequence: CASSVRSEAEAFF. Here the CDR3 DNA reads TGTGCCAGCAGCGTACGGTCGGAGGCTGAAGCTTTCTTT.

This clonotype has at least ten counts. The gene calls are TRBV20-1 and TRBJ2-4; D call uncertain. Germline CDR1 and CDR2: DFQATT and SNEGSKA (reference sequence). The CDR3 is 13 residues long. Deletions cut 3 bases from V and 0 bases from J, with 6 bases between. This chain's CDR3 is CSASQLAKNIQYF. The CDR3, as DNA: TGCAGTGCTAGTCAGTTAGCCAAAAACATTCAGTACTTC.

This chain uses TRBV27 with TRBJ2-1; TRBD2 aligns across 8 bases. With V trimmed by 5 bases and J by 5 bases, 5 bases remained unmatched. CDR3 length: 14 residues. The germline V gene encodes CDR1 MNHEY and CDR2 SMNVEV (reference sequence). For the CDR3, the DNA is TGTGCCAGCAGTGTACTAGCGGAAAACAATGAGCAGTTCTTC. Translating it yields CASSVLAENNEQFF.

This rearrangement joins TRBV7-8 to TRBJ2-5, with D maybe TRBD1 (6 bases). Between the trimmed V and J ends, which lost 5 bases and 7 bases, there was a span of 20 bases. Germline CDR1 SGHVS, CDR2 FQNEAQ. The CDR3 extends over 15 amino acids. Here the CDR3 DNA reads TGTGCCAGCAGCCAGACCCGGGACATACAGGGGACCCAGTACTTC. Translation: CASSQTRDIQGTQYF.

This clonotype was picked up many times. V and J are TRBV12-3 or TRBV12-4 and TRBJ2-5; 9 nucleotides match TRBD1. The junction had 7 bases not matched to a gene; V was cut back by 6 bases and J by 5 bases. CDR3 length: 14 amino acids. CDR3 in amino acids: CASRPGQGGETQYF. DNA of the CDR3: TGTGCCAGCAGGCCGGGACAGGGAGGGGAGACCCAGTACTTC.

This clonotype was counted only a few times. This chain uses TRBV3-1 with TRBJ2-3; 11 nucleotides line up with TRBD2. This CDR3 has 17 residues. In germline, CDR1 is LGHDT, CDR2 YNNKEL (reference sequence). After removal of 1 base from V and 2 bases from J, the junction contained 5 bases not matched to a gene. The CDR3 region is CASSQVPLAGVTDTQYF. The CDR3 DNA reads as TGTGCCAGCAGCCAAGTCCCACTAGCGGGAGTCACAGATACGCAGTATTTT.

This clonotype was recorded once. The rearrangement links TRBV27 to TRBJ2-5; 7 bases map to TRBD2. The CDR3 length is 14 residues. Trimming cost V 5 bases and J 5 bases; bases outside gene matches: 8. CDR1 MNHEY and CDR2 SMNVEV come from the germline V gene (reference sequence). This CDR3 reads CASSPLTSFETQYF. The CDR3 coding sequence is TGTGCCAGCAGTCCCCTGACTAGCTTCGAGACCCAGTACTTC.